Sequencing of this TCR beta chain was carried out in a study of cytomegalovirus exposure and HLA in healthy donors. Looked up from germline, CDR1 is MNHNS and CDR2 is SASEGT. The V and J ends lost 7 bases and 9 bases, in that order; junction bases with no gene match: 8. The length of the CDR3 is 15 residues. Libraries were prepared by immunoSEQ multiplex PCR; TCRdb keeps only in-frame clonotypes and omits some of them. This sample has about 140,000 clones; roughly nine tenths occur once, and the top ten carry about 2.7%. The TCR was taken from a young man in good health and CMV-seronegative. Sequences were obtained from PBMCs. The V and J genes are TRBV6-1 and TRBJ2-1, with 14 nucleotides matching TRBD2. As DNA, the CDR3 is TGTGCCAGCACCCGACTAGCGGGAGGGCCTGGTGAGCAGTTCTTC. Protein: CASTRLAGGPGEQFF.